This T cell receptor (beta chain) originates from a study of T cell changes during pregnancy in multiple sclerosis (dated by TCRdb to the late 2010s). Broadly, across the study: The study looked at changes in the T cell repertoire across pregnancy in women with multiple sclerosis.

Library method: the immunoSEQ multiplex PCR assay. Held by TCRdb, this immuneACCESS table contains in-frame sequences only and omits some clones. Under half of the omission traces to an unresolved V gene where checked; the cause of the rest is unknown. In all, the sample holds more than 25,000 clones, and about 90% of those were seen once. The ten largest make up under 5% of the sample. The V end gives up 5 bases and the J end 5 bases, leaving 9 bases in the junction not matched to a gene. Sequences SNHLY (CDR1) and FYNNEI (CDR2) are obtained from the germline V gene. Reading from cysteine to phenylalanine, the CDR3 counts 15 amino acids. Only the CDR3 part of the read is kept: 45 bases, read in frame from the first base. Comments on this clone: Its antigen target is currently unknown. Per-nucleotide qualities are absent, and no much larger clonotype sits a single base away.

This TCR derives from a female donor in good health, enrolled as a control in a pregnancy study. The V gene is TRBV2 and the J gene is TRBJ2-5; 9 of the junction bases match TRBD1. The sequencing here drew on peripheral blood, taken in the first trimester of pregnancy. The sequenced DNA: TGTGCCAGCAGTAGGGACAGGGAGCCTTGGGAGACCCAGTACTTC. This translates into CASSRDREPWETQYF.